What follows describes a single T cell receptor beta chain. The antigen is undetermined. These data come from a study of Ad26.COV2.S vaccination and SARS-CoV-2 variants. Sequencing used immunoSEQ multiplex PCR; TCRdb keeps in-frame clones, though not all of them. This sample has about 350,000 clones, with about 91% found just once. Study-wide results and limits: People who got the vaccine had more spike-specific TCR breadth than people who got placebo. Overall T cell responses may have been underestimated by the analyses of TCR breadth and depth. Reports say spike-specific CD8+ and CD4+ T cell responses covered substantial breadth after vaccination. Comparable non-spike TCR breadth was observed in vaccine and placebo recipients.

This CDR3 has 13 amino acids. The germline V and J ends were trimmed by 0 bases and 5 bases, with 5 bases remaining between them. From germline, CDR1 is SGDLS and CDR2 YYNGEE. The chain has TRBV9 and TRBJ2-2; D gene uncertain. Here the sequenced sample was peripheral blood, taken after recovery from COVID-19. The sequence was obtained from a human donor who had recovered from COVID-19. The CDR3 loop is CASSVGITGELFF. DNA for the CDR3: TGTGCCAGCAGCGTAGGGATAACCGGGGAGCTGTTTTTT.